Given below is one T cell receptor (beta chain) in context. Its antigen is as yet unknown. Data came from immunoSEQ multiplex PCR; TCRdb stores just in-frame clones and leaves some out. This table has roughly 70,000 clones, around 88% appearing once. These data originate in a study of OX40 agonist ivuxolimab in advanced cancers. Study-level background: Patients received intravenous ivuxolimab every 2 weeks at 0.01 to 10 mg/kg. Study-level points and caveats: Individuals who were partial responders at 0.1-3.0 mg/kg had clonal expansion that ranked among the lowest. The CD4+ and CD8+ T cells in the blood had expanded clonally by week 6 at 0.1 to 3.0 mg/kg.

The origin of this receptor is an adult with an advanced solid tumor such as melanoma, head and neck, liver or kidney cancer. The specimen was CD4+ or CD8+ T cells sorted from blood, collected in a trial of the OX40 agonist ivuxolimab.

The CDR3 region is CASSLSRWGYTF. CDR3 nucleotides: TGTGCCAGCAGTTTATCACGCTGGGGCTACACCTTC. The chain links TRBV28 to TRBJ1-2; no definite D call. V lost 1 base to trimming and J lost 8 bases, with 8 bases between them. The CDR3 contains 12 residues. CDR1 MDHEN and CDR2 SYDVKM come from the germline V gene.